Listed below are T cell receptor beta chains from one sample, sequenced in a study of cytomegalovirus exposure and HLA in healthy donors. The repertoire was sequenced with immunoSEQ multiplex PCR; TCRdb's copy has only in-frame clones and lacks some. The sample has 140,000 to 150,000 clones, over 60% seen once. Sequenced: PBMCs. The receptors here all came from a man aged 35-49 years in good health and CMV-seropositive. Both conserved end residues are part of each CDR3. D genes are given only for firm matches. Some rows mark clone size as missing; the rest say once, few, many or name a class of expanded clone.

size	V	J	D	CDR3	DNA
-	TRBV9	TRBJ2-2	-	CASSVAGNTGELFF	TGTGCCAGCAGCGTAGCCGGGAACACCGGGGAGCTGTTTTTT
-	TRBV9	TRBJ2-5	TRBD1	CASSLGTEETQYF	TGTGCCAGCAGCCTTGGGACAGAAGAGACCCAGTACTTC
-	TRBV10-1	TRBJ2-2	-	CASSPIDSPTGELFF	TGCGCCAGCAGTCCAATTGACTCACCCACCGGGGAGCTGTTTTTT
-	TRBV21-1	TRBJ1-2	-	CASSHRTGATCYGYTF	TGTGCCAGCAGCCACCGGACAGGGGCGACGTGCTATGGCTACACCTTC
few	TRBV19	TRBJ1-5	-	CASSTQVSSNQPQHF	TGTGCCAGTAGTACGCAAGTGAGTAGCAATCAGCCCCAGCATTTT
-	TRBV28	TRBJ2-7	-	CASSLFQGGDEQYF	TGTGCCAGCAGTTTATTCCAGGGGGGAGACGAGCAGTACTTC
-	TRBV10-3	TRBJ2-3	TRBD1	CAISDTPGQGTDTQYF	TGTGCCATCAGTGATACCCCGGGACAGGGGACAGATACGCAGTATTTT
-	TRBV6-1	TRBJ1-5	-	CASSDWFRGEGQPQHF	TGTGCCAGCAGTGATTGGTTTAGGGGTGAAGGTCAGCCCCAGCATTTT
-	TRBV7-8	TRBJ2-7	TRBD1	CASSLLGGTGSEQYF	TGTGCCAGCAGCCTATTAGGAGGGACAGGGAGCGAGCAGTACTTC
-	TRBV6-1	TRBJ1-1	TRBD1	CASSEYRGHTEAFF	TGTGCCAGCAGTGAATACAGGGGGCACACTGAAGCTTTCTTT
-	TRBV7-8	TRBJ2-7	TRBD2	CASSSPLAGASYEQYF	TGTGCCAGCAGCTCCCCACTAGCGGGAGCCTCCTACGAGCAGTACTTC
-	TRBV18	TRBJ1-6	-	CASSTDSNSPLHF	TGTGCCAGCTCAACAGACAGTAATTCACCCCTCCACTTT
-	TRBV27	TRBJ2-3	-	CASGRDTQYF	TGTGCCAGCGGTCGGGATACGCAGTATTTT
-	TRBV5-1	TRBJ2-2	TRBD2	CASSTRGEGTGELFF	TGCGCCAGCAGCACCCGGGGGGAGGGCACCGGGGAGCTGTTTTTT
-	TRBV5-1	TRBJ1-1	-	CASSLGQGLNTEAFF	TGCGCCAGCAGCTTGGGGCAGGGGCTGAACACTGAAGCTTTCTTT
-	TRBV5-1	TRBJ1-4	-	CASSLSGANEKLFF	TGCGCCAGCAGCTTGTCAGGTGCTAATGAAAAACTGTTTTTT
-	TRBV11-2	TRBJ2-5	-	CASSLVRNQETQYF	TGTGCCAGCAGCTTAGTCAGGAACCAAGAGACCCAGTACTTC
once	TRBV12-1	TRBJ1-1	-	CASSLTGGQTEAFF	TGTGCCAGCAGCTTGACAGGGGGGCAGACTGAAGCTTTCTTT
-	TRBV29-1	TRBJ1-1	-	CSARPGGRTEAFF	TGCAGCGCACGCCCCGGGGGGCGCACTGAAGCTTTCTTT
-	TRBV11-1	TRBJ1-2	-	CASSFVGPGYTF	TGTGCCAGCAGCTTCGTGGGGCCTGGCTACACCTTC
-	TRBV7-8	TRBJ2-7	TRBD2	CASSLTGTSGSEQYF	TGTGCCAGCAGCTTAACAGGGACTAGCGGTTCGGAGCAGTACTTC
-	TRBV19	TRBJ1-2	TRBD1	CASSIDPTGFYGYTF	TGTGCCAGTAGTATAGACCCGACAGGGTTCTATGGCTACACCTTC
-	TRBV9	TRBJ2-2	TRBD2	CASSVTAGGLGGELFF	TGTGCCAGCAGCGTTACAGCGGGAGGGCTGGGCGGGGAGCTGTTTTTT
few	TRBV10-3	TRBJ1-5	-	CAISVAGGNQPQHF	TGTGCCATCAGTGTTGCCGGGGGCAATCAGCCCCAGCATTTT
-	TRBV5-6	TRBJ2-7	-	CASRRDTAYEQYF	TGTGCCAGCAGAAGGGACACCGCCTACGAGCAGTACTTC
-	TRBV7-9	TRBJ2-1	-	CASSLGGYQFF	TGTGCCAGCAGCCTGGGGGGATATCAGTTCTTC
-	TRBV5-6	TRBJ2-5	-	CASSLEWSGETQYF	TGTGCCAGCAGCTTGGAATGGTCAGGGGAGACCCAGTACTTC
few	TRBV9	TRBJ2-7	TRBD2	CASSVDPSGTYEQYF	TGTGCCAGCAGCGTAGACCCTAGCGGAACCTACGAGCAGTACTTC
-	TRBV28	TRBJ1-2	-	CASSLNSYGYTF	TGTGCCAGCAGTTTAAACAGCTATGGCTACACCTTC
-	TRBV2	TRBJ1-2	-	CASTGTASGYTF	TGTGCCAGTACCGGGACTGCGTCGGGCTACACCTTC
-	TRBV14	TRBJ2-5	-	CASSQAPGTQETQYF	TGTGCCAGCAGCCAAGCCCCCGGGACACAAGAGACCCAGTACTTC
-	TRBV6-5	TRBJ1-1	-	CASSYGGRAEAFF	TGTGCCAGCAGTTATGGAGGGAGGGCTGAAGCTTTCTTT
-	TRBV14	TRBJ2-5	TRBD2	CASSQGITSEETQYF	TGTGCCAGCAGCCAAGGCATCACTAGCGAGGAGACCCAGTACTTC
-	TRBV6-1	TRBJ2-3	-	CASSVWGRDTQYF	TGTGCCAGCAGTGTATGGGGGCGAGATACGCAGTATTTT
-	TRBV18	TRBJ1-5	TRBD1	CASSPPTGQGTQPQHF	TGTGCCAGCTCACCACCTACGGGACAGGGGACTCAGCCCCAGCATTTT
few	TRBV4-3	TRBJ1-1	-	CASSHSTGGNEAFF	TGCGCCAGCAGCCATTCAACGGGGGGTAATGAAGCTTTCTTT
-	TRBV7-6	TRBJ2-5	TRBD1	CASSLRGQGQETQYF	TGTGCCAGCAGCCTCAGGGGACAGGGGCAAGAGACCCAGTACTTC
-	TRBV5-1	TRBJ2-1	TRBD1	CASSLKTGGQDEQFF	TGCGCCAGCAGCCTCAAGACAGGGGGGCAGGATGAGCAGTTCTTC
-	TRBV28	TRBJ1-5	-	CASSPQGNLNQPQHF	TGTGCCAGCAGTCCACAGGGAAATTTAAATCAGCCCCAGCATTTT
once	TRBV6-5	TRBJ1-2	TRBD1	CASGTGDQGYTF	TGTGCCAGCGGTACAGGGGACCAGGGCTACACCTTC
-	TRBV5-6	TRBJ2-3	-	CASSLELASTDTQYF	TGTGCCAGCAGCTTGGAGTTAGCGAGCACAGATACGCAGTATTTT
-	TRBV30	TRBJ1-1	-	CAWSTNRAAFF	TGTGCCTGGAGTACCAACAGGGCGGCTTTCTTT
-	TRBV11-2	TRBJ1-1	-	CASSSRKDGETEAFF	TGTGCCAGCAGCAGCAGGAAAGATGGGGAGACTGAAGCTTTCTTT
-	TRBV23-1	TRBJ2-7	TRBD1	CASRRNYHPGQGSSCNYEQYF	TGCGCCAGCAGGAGAAACTATCACCCGGGACAGGGTTCCTCTTGTAACTACGAGCAGTACTTC
-	TRBV18	TRBJ2-7	-	CASSPSRDSYEQYF	TGTGCCAGCTCACCAAGCAGGGACTCCTACGAGCAGTACTTC
-	TRBV10-3	TRBJ2-2	-	CAISQGETTPYNTGELFF	TGTGCCATCAGCCAGGGTGAGACCACCCCCTATAACACCGGGGAGCTGTTTTTT
-	TRBV2	TRBJ1-1	-	CASRKQVNTEAFF	TGTGCCAGCAGGAAACAGGTGAACACTGAAGCTTTCTTT
-	TRBV19	TRBJ2-5	TRBD2	CASSSGSGGKETQYF	TGTGCCAGTAGTAGCGGTAGCGGGGGAAAAGAGACCCAGTACTTC
-	TRBV7-9	TRBJ1-2	-	CASSVNGGGPNGYTF	TGTGCCAGCAGCGTAAATGGGGGGGGTCCGAATGGCTACACCTTC
-	TRBV7-2	TRBJ2-5	-	CASSLVTETQETQYF	TGTGCCAGCAGCTTAGTTACAGAAACCCAAGAGACCCAGTACTTC
-	TRBV30	TRBJ2-3	TRBD1	CAWSTGGPDTQYF	TGTGCCTGGTCGACAGGGGGCCCGGATACGCAGTATTTT
-	TRBV27	TRBJ1-1	-	CASSLQRNTEAFF	TGTGCCAGCAGTCTCCAGCGGAACACTGAAGCTTTCTTT
once	TRBV6-1	TRBJ2-7	-	CASREGGSYEQYF	TGTGCCAGCAGGGAGGGGGGGTCCTACGAGCAGTACTTC
-	TRBV10-3	TRBJ1-2	-	CAISEEAERYGYTF	TGTGCCATCAGTGAAGAGGCCGAACGCTATGGCTACACCTTC